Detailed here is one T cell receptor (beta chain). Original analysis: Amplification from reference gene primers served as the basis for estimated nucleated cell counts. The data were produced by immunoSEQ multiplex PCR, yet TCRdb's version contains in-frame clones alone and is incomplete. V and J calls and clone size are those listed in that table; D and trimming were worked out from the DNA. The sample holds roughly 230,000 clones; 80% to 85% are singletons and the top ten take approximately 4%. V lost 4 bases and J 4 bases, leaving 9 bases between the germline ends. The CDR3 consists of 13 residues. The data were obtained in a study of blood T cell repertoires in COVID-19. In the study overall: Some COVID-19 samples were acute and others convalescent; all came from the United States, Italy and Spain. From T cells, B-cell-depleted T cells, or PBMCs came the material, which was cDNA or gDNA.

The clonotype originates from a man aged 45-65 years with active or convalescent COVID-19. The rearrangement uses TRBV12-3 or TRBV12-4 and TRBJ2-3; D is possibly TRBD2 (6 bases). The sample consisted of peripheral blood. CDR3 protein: CASSSGLSDTQYF. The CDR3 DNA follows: TGTGCCAGCAGTTCCGGACTATCAGATACGCAGTATTTT.